A single sample gave rise to the 17 T cell receptor beta chains below, sequenced in a study of human T cells and chemical hapten exposure. As the library was built, unique molecular identifiers were attached to individual cDNA molecules. TCRdb reprocessed the reads via MiXCR and lists one record per CDR3 protein. This sample has 95,000 to 150,000 distinct CDR3 sequences; about 8.9% occur once, and the top ten carry 1.3% to 1.5%. Someone pulled total RNA out of unfractionated whole blood. Sequencing was carried out using whole blood. These receptor sequences come from a human donor in good health. Some clones in this sample may be carry-over from other donors' samples.

The V gene is TRBV4-1, the J gene TRBJ1-2; D call uncertain. This CDR3 is 15 amino acids long. V lost 0 bases and J 2 bases, leaving 10 bases between the germline ends. Germline V gives CDR1 MGHRA, CDR2 YSYEKL. The DNA for the CDR3 is TGCGCCAGCAGCCAAGATGGCCAGGAGAACTATGGCTACACCTTC. This translates into CASSQDGQENYGYTF.

In its sample, this clonotype was seen many times. This chain uses TRBV6-6 with TRBJ1-5, with 9 bases aligning to TRBD1. J was trimmed by 7 bases and V by 5 bases; bases with no gene match: 6. Germline CDR1 reads MNHNY; CDR2 reads SVGAGI (reference sequence). This CDR3 contains 14 residues. CDR3 coding DNA: TGTGCCAGCAGTGTACAGGGGGCTGGGCAGCCCCAGCATTTT. Its protein is CASSVQGAGQPQHF.

This clonotype occurred many times. The chain couples TRBV7-9 to TRBJ2-5; no firm D call. V gave up 4 bases and J gave up 5 bases, with 11 bases separating them. From germline, CDR1 is SEHNR and CDR2 FQNEAQ (reference sequence). The CDR3 contains 13 residues. CDR3 amino acids: CASSSQFGETQYF. CDR3 DNA sequence: TGTGCCAGCAGCTCGCAATTCGGCGAGACCCAGTACTTC.

This clonotype was detected only a few times. This chain links TRBV27 with TRBJ2-7; D gene uncertain. Germline V gene lookup returns CDR1 MNHEY and CDR2 SMNVEV (reference sequence). This CDR3 comprises 15 residues. Trimming shortened V by 0 bases and J by 2 bases, and 11 bases separated the two germline ends. The CDR3 here is CASSLSDGEAYEQYF. The CDR3 DNA reads as TGTGCCAGCAGTTTATCGGACGGAGAAGCCTACGAGCAGTACTTC.

The chain employs TRBV18 and TRBJ2-2; D is unclear. Trimming pared 3 bases from V and 0 bases from J, leaving 5 bases between. This CDR3 region has 14 residues. CDR1 and CDR2 from the germline V gene are KGHSH and LQKENI. The CDR3 here is CASSPSSNTGELFF. CDR3 bases: TGTGCCAGCTCACCGAGTTCGAACACCGGGGAGCTGTTTTTT.

This clonotype came up many times. V and J are TRBV11-2 and TRBJ1-2; D is undetermined. The germline gives CDR1 SGHAT, CDR2 FQNNGV. V lost 2 bases and J 0 bases, leaving 10 bases between the germline ends. The CDR3 length is 15 residues. The CDR3 coding sequence is TGTGCCAGCAGCTTATGGACCGAAGCTAACTATGGCTACACCTTC. Translated: CASSLWTEANYGYTF.

The J gene is TRBJ2-6, the V gene TRBV27, with D possibly matching TRBD1 (6 bases). Trimming removed 3 bases from V and 0 bases from J, with 12 bases in between. The germline V gene encodes CDR1 MNHEY and CDR2 SMNVEV (reference sequence). CDR3 length: 17 residues. CDR3 in DNA: TGTGCCAGCAGTTTTCGGACAGCCAGCTCTGGGGCCAACGTCCTGACTTTC. Its protein product is CASSFRTASSGANVLTF.

CDR3 sequence: CASSQELGQHGELFF. The CDR3 coding sequence is TGTGCCAGCAGCCAAGAGCTGGGGCAGCACGGGGAGCTGTTTTTT. This chain connects TRBV4-2 to TRBJ2-2; tentative D call: TRBD1 (5 bases). The CDR3 contains 15 residues. The germline gives CDR1 LGHNA, CDR2 YNFKEQ. Between the trimmed V and J ends, which lost 0 bases and 7 bases, there was a span of 12 bases.

This clonotype has more than one count but fewer than ten. The CDR3 loop reads CASSPAGMVEQFF. CDR3 sequence (DNA): TGTGCCAGCAGCCCAGCGGGAATGGTTGAGCAGTTCTTC. The chain combines TRBV6-5 with TRBJ2-1, with TRBD2 identical over 7 bases. J was trimmed by 9 bases and V by 6 bases; bases with no gene match: 8. The CDR3 has 13 amino acids. Germline V gene data show CDR1 as MNHEY and CDR2 as SVGAGI.

A few counts support this clonotype. The CDR3 nucleotides read TGCGCCAGCAGCTTGGGTACAGAGGGGGCCGGTTACTACGAGCAGTACTTC. The encoded protein is CASSLGTEGAGYYEQYF. The gene calls are TRBV5-1 and TRBJ2-7; 7 positions agree with TRBD1. The CDR3 length is 17 residues. V lost 0 bases, J lost 3 bases, and 12 bases stayed unmatched. Germline V gene data show CDR1 as SGHRS and CDR2 as YFSETQ.

This clonotype was detected many times. This rearrangement joins TRBV14 to TRBJ2-1; 8 nucleotides match TRBD2. Trimming took 0 bases from V and 1 from J; bases not matched to a gene: 8. Per the germline V gene, CDR1 is SGHDN and CDR2 is FVKESK. This CDR3 is 18 amino acids long. The DNA for the CDR3 is TGTGCCAGCAGCCAAGATCTCCGGCGGGGGGCATCCTACAATGAGCAGTTCTTC. It yields the protein CASSQDLRRGASYNEQFF.

The table lists this clonotype with a few counts. The chain recombines TRBV7-9 with TRBJ2-3; a possible D gene is TRBD1 (7 bases). Germline loops: CDR1 SEHNR, CDR2 FQNEAQ (reference sequence). The CDR3 totals 13 residues. Trimming pared 8 bases from V and 6 bases from J, leaving 15 bases between. The CDR3 nucleotides read TGTGCCAGCGGAGGGCAGGGGGTTGATACGCAGTATTTT. It specifies CASGGQGVDTQYF.

This clonotype has only a few counts. V usage is TRBV29-1 and J usage is TRBJ1-2; no reliable D call. Trimming removed 7 bases from V and 0 bases from J, with 12 bases in between. The V gene's germline CDR1 is SQVTM and CDR2 ANQGSEA. The CDR3 totals 13 residues. The CDR3 loop reads CSEHGPTNYGYTF. DNA of the CDR3: TGCAGCGAACACGGGCCTACTAACTATGGCTACACCTTC.

The V and J genes are TRBV20-1 and TRBJ2-2; 7 nucleotides agree with TRBD1. Germline loops: CDR1 DFQATT, CDR2 SNEGSKA (reference sequence). V was pared by 1 base and J by 9 bases, with 8 bases of the junction left unmatched. The CDR3 extends over 14 amino acids. The CDR3 sequence is CSARGSRQGRELFF. CDR3 nucleotides: TGCAGTGCTAGAGGGTCTCGACAGGGCAGGGAGCTGTTTTTT.

The chain has TRBV20-1 and TRBJ2-5; 10 nucleotides align to TRBD2. The length of the CDR3 is 17 residues. Germline V gene sequence: CDR1 DFQATT, CDR2 SNEGSKA (reference sequence). V gave up 3 bases and J gave up 2 bases; unmatched junction bases: 12. The CDR3 is CSASYPSGLAKQETQYF. The CDR3 bases are TGCAGTGCTAGTTATCCGTCGGGACTAGCGAAGCAAGAGACCCAGTACTTC.

This clonotype appeared many times. The chain links TRBV10-3 to TRBJ1-1; TRBD1 aligns across 7 bases. Germline CDR1 ENHRY, CDR2 SYGVKD. V lost 5 bases to trimming and J lost 4 bases; unmatched junction nucleotides: 13. This CDR3 region has 16 residues. CDR3 sequence reads: CAISSQGGVGITEAFF. The CDR3 nucleotides read TGTGCCATCAGTTCCCAGGGGGGTGTAGGGATCACTGAAGCTTTCTTT.

V is TRBV6-4 and J is TRBJ1-1; D is ambiguous. The CDR3 contains 14 residues. Germline CDR1 is MRHNA and CDR2 is SNTAGT. Trimming removed 3 bases from V and 3 bases from J, with 11 bases in between. Here the CDR3 DNA reads TGTGCCAGCAGTGATGCAGCGGGAGACACTGAAGCTTTCTTT. Protein product: CASSDAAGDTEAFF.